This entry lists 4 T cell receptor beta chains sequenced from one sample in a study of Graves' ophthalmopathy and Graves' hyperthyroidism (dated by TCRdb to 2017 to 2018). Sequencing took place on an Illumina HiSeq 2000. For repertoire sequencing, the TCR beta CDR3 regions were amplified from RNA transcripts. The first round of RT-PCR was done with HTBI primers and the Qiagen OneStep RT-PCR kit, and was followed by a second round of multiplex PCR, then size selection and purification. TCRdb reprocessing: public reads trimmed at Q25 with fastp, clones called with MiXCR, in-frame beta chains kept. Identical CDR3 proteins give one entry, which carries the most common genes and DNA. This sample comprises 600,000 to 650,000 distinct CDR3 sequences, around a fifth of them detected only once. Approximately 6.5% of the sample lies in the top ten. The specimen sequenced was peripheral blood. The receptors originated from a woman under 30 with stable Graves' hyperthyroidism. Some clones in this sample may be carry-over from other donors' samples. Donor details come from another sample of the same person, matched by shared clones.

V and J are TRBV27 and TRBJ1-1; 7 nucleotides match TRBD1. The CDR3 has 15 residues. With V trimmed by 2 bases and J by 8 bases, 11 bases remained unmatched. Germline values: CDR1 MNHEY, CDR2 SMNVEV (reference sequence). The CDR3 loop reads CASSLMRGRKSEAFF. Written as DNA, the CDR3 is TGTGCCAGCAGTTTAATGAGGGGGCGTAAATCCGAAGCTTTCTTT.

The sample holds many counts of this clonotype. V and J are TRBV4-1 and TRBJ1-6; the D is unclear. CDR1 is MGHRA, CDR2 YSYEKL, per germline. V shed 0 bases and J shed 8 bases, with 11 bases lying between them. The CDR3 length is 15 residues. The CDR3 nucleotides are TGCGCCAGCAGCCAAGATCTGGCAACTGATTCACCCCTCCACTTT. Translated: CASSQDLATDSPLHF.

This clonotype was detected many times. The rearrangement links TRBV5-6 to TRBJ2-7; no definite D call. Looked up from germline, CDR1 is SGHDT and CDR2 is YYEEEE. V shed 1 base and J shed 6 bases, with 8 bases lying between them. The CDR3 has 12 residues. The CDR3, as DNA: TGTGCCAGCAGCTTGTCTACCCTCGAGCAGTACTTC. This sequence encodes CASSLSTLEQYF.

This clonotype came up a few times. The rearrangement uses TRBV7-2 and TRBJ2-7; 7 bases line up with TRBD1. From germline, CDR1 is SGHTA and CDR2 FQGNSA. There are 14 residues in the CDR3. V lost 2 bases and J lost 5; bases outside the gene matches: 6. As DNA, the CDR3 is TGTGCCAGCAGCTTATTAGGGGGCTCGGACGAGCAGTACTTC. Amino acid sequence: CASSLLGGSDEQYF.